The 12 T cell receptor beta chains below come from one sample, sequenced in a study of blood T cell repertoires in COVID-19. Sequencing used immunoSEQ multiplex PCR; TCRdb keeps in-frame clones, though not all of them. This sample has about 350,000 clones; 87% occur once, and the top ten carry about 5.7%. The sequenced sample consisted of PBMCs or T cells enriched from blood (not recorded which). Source of these receptors: a woman in her twenties or thirties who had recovered from COVID-19.

Here the CDR3 reads CASSPGTSPPPPQFF. The CDR3 DNA is TGTGCCAGCAGCCCAGGGACTAGCCCTCCGCCCCCGCAGTTCTTC. The chain joins TRBV11-3 to TRBJ2-1; TRBD2 aligns across 9 bases. The CDR3 contains 15 residues. V trimming: 5 bases; J trimming: 12 bases; junction bases outside the gene matches: 14. CDR1 and CDR2 (germline): SGHNT, YENEEA.

In its sample, this clone was seen once. The chain is built from TRBV7-9 and TRBJ1-3, with 7 bases fitting TRBD1. Germline V lookup: CDR1 SEHNR, CDR2 FQNEAQ (reference sequence). The CDR3 loop spans 14 amino acids. Losses at the gene ends were 0 bases for V and 9 bases for J; bases not matched to a gene: 5. CDR3 DNA: TGTGCCAGCAGCTTAGCGGGACAGCAAGTCACCATATATTTT. Its translation is CASSLAGQQVTIYF.

This clone showed up just a few times. This chain joins TRBV5-1 and TRBJ2-7, with 10 bases that match TRBD2. The germline V gene has CDR1 SGHRS and CDR2 YFSETQ. This CDR3 contains 15 residues. J lost 5 bases, V lost 4 bases, and 9 bases had no gene match. The CDR3 region has the DNA TGCGCCAGCAGCGGGAAACTAGCGGGGAAGAACGAGCAGTACTTC. Encoded protein: CASSGKLAGKNEQYF.

V usage is TRBV11-2 and J usage is TRBJ2-5; TRBD1 agrees at 9 bases. Unmatched junction bases numbered 9, after V lost 5 bases and J lost 2 bases. Germline V CDR1 and CDR2: SGHAT, FQNNGV. This CDR3 region has 16 residues. Here the CDR3 reads CASSPGQGNGQETQYF. CDR3 bases: TGTGCCAGCAGCCCGGGACAGGGCAACGGTCAAGAGACCCAGTACTTC.

The chain is built from TRBV4-1 and TRBJ2-7; D possibly corresponds to TRBD2 (5 bases). The CDR3 extends over 13 amino acids. In germline, CDR1 is MGHRA, CDR2 YSYEKL. Trimming removed 4 bases at V and 3 bases at J, with 10 bases between. In DNA form, the CDR3 reads TGCGCCAGCAGCCTCTACGGGAACTACGAGCAGTACTTC. As protein: CASSLYGNYEQYF.

The CDR3 spells CASSGGTGDRQPQHF. The CDR3 nucleotides read TGTGCCAGCAGTGGGGGGACAGGGGACCGTCAGCCCCAGCATTTT. The chain links TRBV2 to TRBJ1-5, with 10 positions matching TRBD1. This CDR3 has 15 residues. Trimming at V came to 4 bases and at J to 6 bases, leaving 6 bases not matched to a gene. CDR1 is SNHLY, CDR2 FYNNEI, per germline. Drawing the rest from reference TRBV2 and TRBJ1-5, the complete variable domain is EPEVTQTPSHQVTQMGQEVILRCVPISNHLYFYWYRQILGQKVEFLVSFYNNEISEKSEIFDDQFSVERPDGSNFTLKIRSTKLEDSAMYFCASSGGTGDRQPQHFGDGTRLSIL.

The V call is TRBV29-1, the J call TRBJ2-2; 7 bases agree with TRBD1. V lost 4 bases to trimming and J lost 3 bases; unmatched junction nucleotides: 8. This CDR3 contains 15 residues. Germline CDR1 is SQVTM and CDR2 is ANQGSEA. The CDR3 nucleotides are TGCAGCGTTGTATTTCAAGGGGGCTACACCGGGGAGCTGTTTTTT. This encodes CSVVFQGGYTGELFF.

Details on this clone: The junction departs from germline at one end; a sequencing error may be responsible. The rearrangement links TRBV6-5 to TRBJ1-2; 8 positions agree with TRBD1. The CDR3 runs to 13 residues. Per germline, CDR1 MNHEY and CDR2 SVGAGI. CDR3 nucleotide sequence: TGTGCCAGCAGTTTCGGGCCCGGACAGGGTCCACTCTTC. It translates to CASSFGPGQGPLF.

The V and J genes are TRBV5-4 and TRBJ2-2, with 8 bases lining up with TRBD2. Germline V gives CDR1 SGHNT, CDR2 YYREEE (reference sequence). The V and J ends lost 3 bases and 5 bases, in that order; junction bases with no gene match: 3. The CDR3 loop spans 14 amino acids. The CDR3 spells CASSWERETGELFF. CDR3 DNA sequence: TGTGCCAGCAGCTGGGAGCGGGAGACCGGGGAGCTGTTTTTT.

V and J are TRBV5-4 and TRBJ2-5; 10 bases fit TRBD2. CDR1 SGHNT and CDR2 YYREEE come from the germline V gene (reference sequence). The V and J ends lost 6 bases and 7 bases, in that order; junction bases with no gene match: 12. The CDR3 loop spans 15 amino acids. The CDR3 reads CASTVAGGVSSTQYF. DNA of the CDR3: TGTGCCAGCACCGTAGCGGGGGGCGTTAGTTCGACCCAGTACTTC.

The CDR3 reads CASSPEGSPNTGELFF. The DNA of the CDR3 is TGCGCCAGCAGCCCCGAGGGCTCACCCAACACCGGGGAGCTGTTTTTT. The chain recombines TRBV5-1 with TRBJ2-2, with D maybe TRBD2 (5 bases). The CDR3 is 16 residues long. Between the trimmed V and J ends, which lost 4 bases and 2 bases, there was a span of 15 bases. In germline, CDR1 is SGHRS, CDR2 YFSETQ.

This chain links TRBV2 with TRBJ2-2; maybe TRBD2 (6 bases). The CDR3 contains 16 residues. V was clipped by 7 bases and J by 1 base, with 16 bases between them. The germline gives CDR1 SNHLY, CDR2 FYNNEI. The CDR3 coding sequence is TGTGCCAGCACTGGGGGGACGGGTCGGAACACCGGGGAGCTGTTTTTT. Its protein product is CASTGGTGRNTGELFF.